This TCR beta chain was captured in a study of blood T cell repertoires in COVID-19. Study details: From T cells, B-cell-depleted T cells, or PBMCs came the material, which was cDNA or gDNA.

A word on this clone: Within the sample, other DNA sequences also encode this same CDR3.

Germline V gives CDR1 ENHRY, CDR2 SYGVKD. Trimming pared 0 bases from V and 6 bases from J, leaving 6 bases between. The length of the CDR3 is 13 residues. TCRdb keeps only in-frame clones here, not all; method: immunoSEQ multiplex PCR. Among around 190,000 clones, 80% to 90% were seen once, and the ten largest hold approximately 10%. The rearrangement links TRBV10-3 to TRBJ1-5; possibly TRBD1 for D (5 bases). Sequencing was done on a sample of peripheral blood. This sequence originates from a woman aged 35 to 49 with COVID-19, enrolled during active disease. CDR3 sequence (DNA): TGTGCCATCAGTGAGTCGGGGGGTCAGCCCCAGCATTTT. Translating gives CAISESGGQPQHF.